This TCR beta chain emerged from a study of identical twins. This clonotype was observed many times. Antigen specificity is unknown. Study conclusions and caveats: Beta out-of-frame sequences showed weaker excess twin sharing. In zero-insertion analyses, partial confounding could arise from invariant MAIT and iNKT cells.

TCRdb re-derived calls from the 5' RACE reads in MiXCR, one entry per CDR3 protein. Of some 630,000 distinct CDR3 sequences in the sample, around 7.4% were seen once. The CDR3 covers 14 residues. CDR1 is MNHNS, CDR2 SASEGT, per germline. V was clipped by 1 base and J by 4 bases, with 7 bases between them. The same sample was also studied in work on yellow fever vaccine responses in identical twins.

The source of this sequence is a woman aged 18-29 years in good health. Sequencing was performed on PBMCs. V and J are TRBV6-1 and TRBJ1-4; D is unresolved. CDR3 residues: CASSEVLSNEKLFF. As DNA, the CDR3 is TGTGCCAGCAGTGAAGTCCTTAGTAATGAAAAACTGTTTTTT.